The 9 T cell receptor beta chains below all came from one sample that was sequenced in a study of CD8 T cells in cerebrospinal fluid in Alzheimer's disease. TCRdb re-called the 10x single-cell sequencing reads and gives one entry per CDR3 protein, without DNA. Its clone listing holds roughly 1,200 distinct CDR3 sequences. The sequenced sample consisted of cerebrospinal fluid. These receptors were taken from a human donor with Alzheimer's disease.

This clonotype registers medium-sized by frequency. The chain uses TRBV6-4 and TRBJ1-6; the D call from TCRdb, TRBD1, cannot be confirmed without DNA. The germline gives CDR1 MRHNA, CDR2 SNTAGT. There are 14 residues in the CDR3. CDR3 sequence reads: CASSDGQYNSPLHF.

This clonotype is labeled medium-sized based on frequency. The CDR3 loop reads CASSVRQGATEAFF. This sequence joins TRBV2 and TRBJ1-1; the D call of TRBD1 rests on TCRdb alone, since no DNA is present to check it. Germline-derived CDR1 and CDR2 are SNHLY and FYNNEI. This CDR3 is built from 14 residues.

This clonotype shows up as medium-sized by frequency. The chain couples TRBV12-3 or TRBV12-4 to TRBJ2-6; TCRdb lists TRBD1, though no DNA is available to test this call. CDR3 length: 16 residues. The CDR3 here is CASSLMVGAGANVLTF.

This clonotype registers medium-sized (0.01 to 0.1%) by frequency. The chain is built from TRBV5-1 and TRBJ2-2; TCRdb's D gene call, TRBD1, goes unchecked for lack of DNA. The CDR3 totals 15 residues. Germline lookup yields CDR1 SGHRS and CDR2 YFSETQ. This CDR3 is CASSSQGALGGELFF.

The J gene is TRBJ1-2, the V gene TRBV19. Per germline, CDR1 LNHDA and CDR2 SQIVND (reference sequence). The CDR3 loop spans 12 amino acids. CDR3 amino acids: CASRVVSGGYTF.

By frequency, this clonotype registers medium-sized. The rearrangement uses TRBV7-7 and TRBJ2-1; with no DNA, the TCRdb D assignment of TRBD1 cannot be verified. Germline V gives CDR1 SSHAT, CDR2 FNYEAQ (reference sequence). The CDR3 is 14 residues long. The CDR3 protein is CASSLGGGYNEQFF.

According to its frequency, this clonotype is large (0.1 to 1%). The chain links TRBV6-5 to TRBJ2-2; the D gene TCRdb calls, TRBD1, cannot be checked with no DNA. Germline V gene sequence: CDR1 MNHEY, CDR2 SVGAGI. The CDR3 has 16 residues. The CDR3 loop is CASSHIQGLDTGELFF.

According to its frequency, this clonotype is medium-sized (0.01 to 0.1%). The rearrangement uses TRBV14 and TRBJ1-6; TCRdb's D call of TRBD1 is untestable without DNA. Germline V CDR1 and CDR2: SGHDN, FVKESK. This CDR3 spans 15 amino acids. CDR3 region: CASSPQGSGASPLHF.

This clonotype is deemed large by its frequency. The chain carries TRBV7-9 and TRBJ1-6; the TCRdb D gene call, TRBD1, has no DNA to confirm it. CDR1 is SEHNR, CDR2 FQNEAQ, per germline (reference sequence). The CDR3 contains 15 residues. The CDR3 here is CASSLYAPSDSPLHF.